Shown below are 20 T cell receptor beta chains from a single sample sequenced in a study of cytomegalovirus exposure and HLA in healthy donors. The PCR contained 60 Vbeta and 13 Jbeta primers. Sequencing was performed with immunoSEQ multiplex PCR; in TCRdb, only in-frame clones are kept and a portion is missing. Here the sample spans about 200,000 clones, 80% to 90% being singletons. The material sequenced was PBMCs. The receptors originated from a man under 40 in good health and CMV-seronegative.

The CDR3 spells CASSEALGLRNSPLHF. Here the CDR3 DNA reads TGTGCCAGCAGTGAAGCGCTAGGCTTGCGTAATTCACCCCTCCACTTT. The rearrangement joins TRBV2 to TRBJ1-6; D gene uncertain. CDR3 length: 16 residues. Germline V lookup: CDR1 SNHLY, CDR2 FYNNEI. Trimming shortened V by 0 bases and J by 6 bases, and 12 bases separated the two germline ends.

This clone was recorded once. This rearrangement joins TRBV28 to TRBJ1-5; D is ambiguous. CDR3 length equals 14 residues. Trimming shortened V by 0 bases and J by 6 bases, and 9 bases separated the two germline ends. Germline V gene sequence: CDR1 MDHEN, CDR2 SYDVKM. CDR3 in DNA: TGTGCCAGCAGTTTATGGCCGGTCCGTCAGCCCCAGCATTTT. It yields the protein CASSLWPVRQPQHF.

The rearrangement joins TRBV12-2 to TRBJ1-2; whether TRBD1, the table's D call, matches the DNA was not checked. TRBV12-2 is a pseudogene. The CDR3 has 13 amino acids. The CDR3 sequence is CASRWDRGYGYTF. Written as DNA, the CDR3 is TGTGCAAGTCGCTGGGACAGGGGCTATGGCTACACCTTC.

The chain links TRBV9 to TRBJ2-1; possibly TRBD1 for D (6 bases). The CDR3 has 15 residues. Germline values: CDR1 SGDLS, CDR2 YYNGEE. The V gene lost 2 bases and the J gene lost 2 bases, with 11 bases spanning the gap. CDR3 amino acids: CASSVSGTTYNEQFF. The CDR3 DNA follows: TGTGCCAGCAGCGTCTCCGGGACAACCTACAATGAGCAGTTCTTC.

This chain connects TRBV7-6 to TRBJ2-1, with 9 positions matching TRBD2. In germline, CDR1 is SGHVS, CDR2 FNYEAQ. This CDR3 is 17 amino acids long. The ends lost 5 bases at V and 10 bases at J; junction bases unmatched: 18. CDR3 nucleotide sequence: TGTGCCAGCAGCCCCATGGGGGTAGCGGGGGCCCTCGGGGAGCAGTTCTTC. Translated, it gives CASSPMGVAGALGEQFF.

This rearrangement joins TRBV6-1 to TRBJ2-7; 8 bases are shared with TRBD2. Trimming took 4 bases from V and 2 from J; bases not matched to a gene: 10. The CDR3 has 16 residues. In germline, CDR1 is MNHNS, CDR2 SASEGT. CDR3 sequence reads: CASSVSGGGGPYEQYF. As DNA, the CDR3 is TGTGCCAGCAGTGTATCAGGAGGCGGGGGGCCCTACGAGCAGTACTTC.

The chain links TRBV18 to TRBJ2-7, with 8 bases that match TRBD1. This CDR3 has 13 residues. The V gene's germline CDR1 is KGHSH and CDR2 LQKENI. V shed 3 bases and J 5 bases; nucleotides not matched to a gene: 3. The CDR3 spells CASSPQDRDEQYF. Written as DNA, the CDR3 is TGTGCCAGCTCACCCCAGGACAGGGACGAGCAGTACTTC.

Only one count was recorded for this clone. The chain recombines TRBV6-1 with TRBJ1-2, with a weak D call TRBD1 (5 bases). This CDR3 region has 15 residues. V lost 1 base, J lost 1 base, and 10 bases lay in between. Germline CDR1 is MNHNS and CDR2 is SASEGT. The CDR3, as DNA: TGTGCCAGCAGTGAAGAGGGACTTCTTAACTATGGCTACACCTTC. Protein product: CASSEEGLLNYGYTF.

In this sample, this clone turned up a few times. CDR3 nucleotide sequence: TGTGCCAGCAGCTTACAGGGGTATAATTCACCCCTCCACTTT. Translating it yields CASSLQGYNSPLHF. The gene calls are TRBV7-3 and TRBJ1-6; D possibly corresponds to TRBD1 (6 bases). The CDR3 spans 14 residues. Germline V gene lookup returns CDR1 SGHTA and CDR2 FQGTGA. The ends were cut back, 2 bases at V and 4 bases at J, with 6 bases in the middle.

J is TRBJ1-5 and V is TRBV15, with D perhaps matching TRBD1 (6 bases). Germline V lookup: CDR1 LNHNV, CDR2 YYDKDF (reference sequence). The CDR3 spans 14 residues. With 3 bases removed from V and 3 bases from J, the gap between germline ends came to 9 bases. CDR3 sequence reads: CATSSGGHNQPQHF. CDR3 coding DNA: TGTGCCACCAGCAGTGGGGGACACAATCAGCCCCAGCATTTT. Filled out from reference TRBV15 and TRBJ1-5, the complete variable domain reads DAMVIQNPRYQVTQFGKPVTLSCSQTLNHNVMYWYQQKSSQAPKLLFHYYDKDFNNEADTPDNFQSRRPNTSFCFLDIRSPGLGDTAMYLCATSSGGHNQPQHFGDGTRLSIL.

In this sample, this clone turned up once. V gene TRBV2 combines with J gene TRBJ1-2; 7 bases map to TRBD1. CDR1 and CDR2 (germline): SNHLY, FYNNEI. CDR3 length equals 16 residues. V shed 7 bases and J 4 bases; nucleotides not matched to a gene: 15. The CDR3 sequence: CASTRDREGFSYGYTF. The CDR3 DNA follows: TGTGCCAGCACTAGAGACAGGGAAGGCTTTAGCTATGGCTACACCTTC.

The chain links TRBV6-1 to TRBJ2-5; TRBD2 agrees at 10 bases. The J call may be in error: the DNA end matches TRBJ2-7 better. Germline V gene sequence: CDR1 MNHNS, CDR2 SASEGT. The CDR3 has 16 residues. The CDR3: CASSEPSSGGWYEQYF. CDR3 in DNA: TGTGCCAGCAGTGAGCCTTCTAGCGGGGGTTGGTACGAGCAGTACTTC.

The genes are TRBV5-6 and TRBJ2-5; possible D gene TRBD1, 6 bases. The CDR3 covers 16 residues. Germline CDR1 is SGHDT and CDR2 is YYEEEE. Trimming removed 3 bases at V and 0 bases at J, with 15 bases between. DNA of the CDR3: TGTGCCAGCAGCTCATCGACAGGAGTTTACCAAGAGACCCAGTACTTC. This sequence encodes CASSSSTGVYQETQYF.

V is TRBV4-3 and J is TRBJ2-7, with D possibly TRBD1 on 5 matching bases. Germline V gene data show CDR1 as LGHNA and CDR2 as YSLEER. This CDR3 is built from 15 residues. V lost 0 bases and J 4 bases, leaving 13 bases between the germline ends. The CDR3 nucleotides read TGCGCCAGCAGCCAAGATCAAGGGGTAGGTTACGAGCAGTACTTC. It is translated as CASSQDQGVGYEQYF.

Only a few counts were recorded for this clone. The chain uses TRBV4-3 and TRBJ2-7, with 12 bases matching TRBD2. Germline lookup yields CDR1 LGHNA and CDR2 YSLEER. CDR3 length: 17 residues. Trimming took 5 bases from V and 8 from J; bases not matched to a gene: 16. The CDR3, as DNA: TGCGCCAGCAGCGGAGCTACCTCTAGCGGGGGGGCCACCAAGCAGTACTTC. Its translation is CASSGATSSGGATKQYF.

This chain uses TRBV7-2 with TRBJ2-5; TRBD2 is a possible D gene (6 bases). The CDR3 sequence is 13 residues long. Germline assignment: CDR1 SGHTA and CDR2 FQGNSA. Trimming cost V 2 bases and J 5 bases, with 9 bases left between them. The CDR3 loop reads CASSLSGLETQYF. The CDR3 DNA reads as TGTGCCAGCAGCTTAAGCGGGTTGGAGACCCAGTACTTC.

This clone was seen only a few times. The rearrangement uses TRBV29-1 and TRBJ2-1; D may be TRBD2 (6 bases). CDR1 is SQVTM, CDR2 ANQGSEA, per germline. CDR3 length: 11 residues. V was clipped by 7 bases and J by 7 bases, with 11 bases between them. The CDR3, as DNA: TGCAGCGCCGGACTAACAAATGAGCAGTTCTTC. This encodes CSAGLTNEQFF.

The V and J genes are TRBV6-6 and TRBJ2-5; 7 nucleotides align to TRBD2. The trim removed 7 bases at V and 5 bases at J, leaving 13 bases unmatched. CDR3 size: 15 residues. CDR1 is MNHNY, CDR2 SVGAGI, per germline (reference sequence). CDR3 amino acids: CASTNGGSSRETQYF. CDR3 in DNA: TGTGCCAGCACCAACGGGGGGTCGAGCCGGGAGACCCAGTACTTC.

The genes are TRBV2 and TRBJ2-7; unclear D gene. V was trimmed by 2 bases and J by 3 bases, leaving 8 bases between them. Germline CDR1 SNHLY, CDR2 FYNNEI. The CDR3 consists of 13 residues. In nucleotides, the CDR3 is TGTGCCAGCAGTGAAAACTACCACTACGAGCAGTACTTC. It codes for CASSENYHYEQYF.

The chain uses TRBV5-6 and TRBJ1-2; 7 positions agree with TRBD1. Germline V CDR1 and CDR2: SGHDT, YYEEEE. The CDR3 runs to 14 residues. After removal of 1 base from V and 7 bases from J, the junction contained 7 bases not matched to a gene. The CDR3, as DNA: TGTGCCAGCAGCTTGAAGGGGGCTTTCATTGGCTACACCTTC. Residues: CASSLKGAFIGYTF.